Listed below are T cell receptor beta chains from one sample, sequenced in a study of blood T cell repertoires in COVID-19. Clones were read by immunoSEQ multiplex PCR, and TCRdb kept only the in-frame ones, dropping some. The top ten hold 4.5% to 7% of the sample, which has about 61,000 clones, roughly 84% seen once. Sequencing was carried out using peripheral blood. The receptors derive from a woman in her 70s with acute or convalescent COVID-19. Each CDR3 is given without its conserved first and last residue. A D gene is named only where the DNA matches it firmly.

. TRBV18 ASSPPLSGTNSPLH
TRBD1 TRBV28 ASKWGSTGRNSPLH
. TRBV21-1 ASSKVKVSNGYT
. TRBV5-6 ASSLVGGSDLYGYT
. TRBV19 ASSPVGEEKLF
. TRBV2 ASSEYTDTQY
TRBD2 TRBV29-1 SVVGLASNTGELF
TRBD2 TRBV7-2 ASSSQRTSGSYEQY
. TRBV6-5 ASSSGQYAYGYT
. TRBV27 ASSPRGQPQH
. TRBV6-4 ASSDGTTAF
TRBD2 TRBV6-5 ASSPAGRTDTQY
TRBD1 TRBV10-3 AISAGTGVSYEQY